These 15 T cell receptor beta chains came from one sample sequenced in a study of PD-1 blockade in classical Hodgkin lymphoma. Brentuximab vedotin exposure varied among the patients, all of whom had relapsed after autologous stem cell transplantation. Using immunoSEQ multiplex PCR, the repertoire was profiled, and TCRdb retains in-frame clones only, with some absent. This table holds some 100,000 clones, roughly 92% found once. Sequenced here: peripheral blood mononuclear cells (PBMCs), sampled at baseline. The receptors originated from a human donor with classical Hodgkin lymphoma.

The chain uses TRBV19 and TRBJ2-5; 8 bases agree with TRBD2. V shed 3 bases and J 9 bases; nucleotides not matched to a gene: 6. This CDR3 comprises 13 residues. Germline CDR1 reads LNHDA; CDR2 reads SQIVND (reference sequence). This CDR3 reads CASSMARAGAQYF. CDR3 nucleotide sequence: TGTGCCAGTAGTATGGCACGAGCGGGAGCCCAGTACTTC.

This clone came up once. Distinct nucleotide sequences in the sample also encode this CDR3. The V call is TRBV5-1, the J call TRBJ2-7, with TRBD2 identical over 11 bases. CDR1 SGHRS and CDR2 YFSETQ come from the germline V gene. CDR3 length equals 15 residues. The ends lost 4 bases at V and 0 bases at J; junction bases unmatched: 3. CDR3: CASSLTSGSSYEQYF. The CDR3, as DNA: TGCGCCAGCAGCCTAACTAGCGGGAGCTCCTACGAGCAGTACTTC.

The rearrangement uses TRBV28 and TRBJ1-3, with D perhaps TRBD1 (6 bases). V was clipped by 2 bases and J by 0 bases, with 11 bases between them. There are 16 residues in the CDR3. CDR1 MDHEN and CDR2 SYDVKM come from the germline V gene. The CDR3: CASSLRGTSSGNTIYF. The DNA for the CDR3 is TGTGCCAGCAGTTTAAGGGGGACGAGCTCTGGAAACACCATATATTTT.

V and J are TRBV4-1 and TRBJ2-1; 16 nucleotides align to TRBD2. Germline V gives CDR1 MGHRA, CDR2 YSYEKL. The trim removed 2 bases at V and 8 bases at J, leaving 9 bases unmatched. CDR3 length: 18 residues. CDR3 residues: CASSQPTGLAGGRYEQFF. CDR3 DNA: TGCGCCAGCAGCCAACCGACGGGACTAGCGGGAGGGAGGTATGAGCAGTTCTTC.

The chain couples TRBV7-9 to TRBJ2-7; D gene uncertain. The CDR3 totals 12 residues. The germline V gene encodes CDR1 SEHNR and CDR2 FQNEAQ (reference sequence). V gave up 3 bases and J gave up 2 bases, with 5 bases separating them. Here the CDR3 reads CASSFFPYEQYF. CDR3 bases: TGTGCCAGCAGCTTTTTCCCCTACGAGCAGTACTTC.

The chain joins TRBV19 to TRBJ2-5; D unclear. The germline V gene encodes CDR1 LNHDA and CDR2 SQIVND (reference sequence). CDR3 length: 12 residues. The V end lost 3 bases, the J end lost 2 bases, and 4 bases lay between the germline ends. The CDR3 is CASSMQQETQYF. DNA of the CDR3: TGTGCCAGTAGTATGCAGCAAGAGACCCAGTACTTC. Complete variable domain (other parts from reference TRBV19 and TRBJ2-5): DGGITQSPKYLFRKEGQNVTLSCEQNLNHDAMYWYRQDPGQGLRLIYYSQIVNDFQKGDIAEGYSVSREKKESFPLTVTSAQKNPTAFYLCASSMQQETQYFGPGTRLLVL.

The chain employs TRBV25-1 and TRBJ2-1, with D maybe TRBD2 (6 bases). Germline V gene lookup returns CDR1 MGHDK and CDR2 SYGVNS. V was clipped by 6 bases and J by 4 bases, with 13 bases between them. This CDR3 has 14 residues. The CDR3 region is CASRDEGLYNEQFF. CDR3 bases: TGTGCCAGCAGGGATGAGGGACTTTACAATGAGCAGTTCTTC.

The chain carries TRBV28 and TRBJ2-7; 13 positions agree with TRBD2. CDR1 is MDHEN and CDR2 is SYDVKM in the germline V gene. CDR3 length: 16 amino acids. V was clipped by 3 bases and J by 4 bases; unmatched bases: 6. DNA for the CDR3: TGTGCCAGCAGTTTCCTCGGGACTAGCGGGAAATACGAGCAGTACTTC. It specifies CASSFLGTSGKYEQYF.

The gene calls are TRBV5-4 and TRBJ2-7; TRBD1 matches at 8 bases. The CDR3 is made up of 15 amino acids. V was pared by 3 bases and J by 3 bases, with 8 bases of the junction left unmatched. The germline CDR1 and CDR2 sequences are SGHNT and YYREEE (reference sequence). The CDR3 nucleotides are TGTGCCAGCAGCTCCGGACAGGGTCGGCACTACGAGCAGTACTTC. Its protein is CASSSGQGRHYEQYF.

This clone has a single count. The DNA for the CDR3 is TGTGCCAGCAGCCCACAAGCGGGAGGAATTAACAATGAGCAGTTCTTC. Its protein product is CASSPQAGGINNEQFF. This chain links TRBV7-6 with TRBJ2-1; TRBD2 matches 9 bases. The CDR3 length is 16 residues. The germline CDR1 and CDR2 sequences are SGHVS and FNYEAQ. V was clipped by 5 bases and J by 5 bases; unmatched bases: 10.

The chain couples TRBV2 to TRBJ1-2; a possible D gene is TRBD1 (6 bases). V lost 8 bases and J lost 4, with 11 bases in between. The CDR3 extends over 12 amino acids. CDR1 is SNHLY and CDR2 is FYNNEI in the germline V gene. CDR3 in amino acids: CASQKGGYGYTF. In nucleotides, the CDR3 is TGTGCCAGCCAAAAAGGGGGCTATGGCTACACCTTC.

V is TRBV27 and J is TRBJ1-4; no reliable D call. V dropped 4 bases and J dropped 0 bases, with 12 bases sitting between them. This CDR3 is 16 amino acids long. The germline CDR1 and CDR2 sequences are MNHEY and SMNVEV (reference sequence). DNA for the CDR3: TGTGCCAGCAGTTCATCTTCTCCCTCAACTAATGAAAAACTGTTTTTT. Amino acid sequence: CASSSSSPSTNEKLFF.

The rearrangement links TRBV5-8 to TRBJ2-3; D gene uncertain. Looked up from germline, CDR1 is SGHTS and CDR2 is YDEGEE. The CDR3 contains 13 residues. V lost 4 bases and J 5 bases, leaving 11 bases between the germline ends. The chain's CDR3 is CASSPPMGDTQYF. The CDR3 DNA is TGTGCCAGCAGCCCGCCGATGGGAGATACGCAGTATTTT.

V gene TRBV15 combines with J gene TRBJ1-5; 10 bases fit TRBD1. CDR3 length equals 15 residues. The V gene end was trimmed by 5 bases and the J gene end by 5 bases; junction bases not matched to a gene: 6. Germline CDR1 LNHNV, CDR2 YYDKDF (reference sequence). In nucleotides, the CDR3 is TGTGCCACCAGCCCATATGACAGGGGGCATCAGCCCCAGCATTTT. Encoded protein: CATSPYDRGHQPQHF.

The V call is TRBV6-5, the J call TRBJ1-1; possible D gene TRBD1, 5 bases. Germline CDR1 is MNHEY and CDR2 is SVGAGI. The ends were cut back, 2 bases at V and 2 bases at J, with 15 bases in the middle. The CDR3 is made up of 16 amino acids. CDR3 coding DNA: TGTGCCAGCAGTTACCTGGGGCAGGTCGTTAACACTGAAGCTTTCTTT. Residues: CASSYLGQVVNTEAFF.